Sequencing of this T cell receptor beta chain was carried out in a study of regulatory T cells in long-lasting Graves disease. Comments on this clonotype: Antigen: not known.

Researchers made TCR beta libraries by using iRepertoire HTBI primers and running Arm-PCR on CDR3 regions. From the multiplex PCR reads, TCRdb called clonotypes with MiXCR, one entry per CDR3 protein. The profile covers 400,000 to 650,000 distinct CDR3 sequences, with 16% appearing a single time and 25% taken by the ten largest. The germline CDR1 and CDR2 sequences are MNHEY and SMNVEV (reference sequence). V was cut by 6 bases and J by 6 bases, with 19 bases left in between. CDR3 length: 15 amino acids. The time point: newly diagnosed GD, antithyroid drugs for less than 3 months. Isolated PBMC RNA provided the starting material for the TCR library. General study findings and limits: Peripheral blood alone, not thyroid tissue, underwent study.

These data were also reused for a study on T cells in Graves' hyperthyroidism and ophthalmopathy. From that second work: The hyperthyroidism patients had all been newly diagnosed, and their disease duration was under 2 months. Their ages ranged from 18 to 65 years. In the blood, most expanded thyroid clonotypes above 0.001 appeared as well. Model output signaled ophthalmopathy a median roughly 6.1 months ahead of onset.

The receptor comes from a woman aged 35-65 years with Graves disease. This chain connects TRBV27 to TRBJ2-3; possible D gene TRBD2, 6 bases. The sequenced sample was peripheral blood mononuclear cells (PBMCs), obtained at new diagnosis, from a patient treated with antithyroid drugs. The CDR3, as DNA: TGTGCCAGCAGCCGGATATCCGGGGGTTCGGATACGCAGTATTTT. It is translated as CASSRISGGSDTQYF.